Included here is one TCR beta chain sequence, with context. Its specificity is unknown. The sample originates from a study of cytomegalovirus exposure and HLA in healthy donors. Measured with immunoSEQ multiplex PCR; TCRdb has only the in-frame clones, and not every one. The table lists 300,000 to 350,000 clones, approximately 91% of them singletons. Study results and caveats: The listing of 150 to 200 TCR beta chains classed them as cytomegalovirus-associated. Subsequent analysis revealed that first-cohort TCR clusters tended to co-occur in the 130 or so validation repertoires. In vitro checks showed that three CMV-associated chains really do target CMV antigens.

The donors formed part of the roughly 120-subject validation cohort, distinct from the roughly 730-subject first cohort. This TCR was sampled from a man aged 25 to 40 in good health and CMV-seronegative. The source material was PBMCs.

The CDR3 loop reads CASSEWSQISGSYTF. DNA of the CDR3: TGTGCCAGCAGTGAATGGTCACAGATATCAGGGTCCTACACCTTC. The V and J genes are TRBV25-1 and TRBJ1-2; a possible D gene is TRBD1 (5 bases). V lost 1 base, J lost 10 bases, and 19 bases lay in between. The CDR3 sequence is 15 residues long. Looked up from germline, CDR1 is MGHDK and CDR2 is SYGVNS.